This T cell receptor beta chain was identified in a study of a mutant IDH1 vaccine in newly diagnosed glioma. Study summary: Eight vaccine injections were given to patients in weeks 1, 3, 5, 7, 11, 15, 19 and 23. Patients received vaccination from 4-6 weeks after radiotherapy alone, or with temozolomide cycles. Study findings and constraints: It seemed that pseudoprogression was not linked to changes in the top peripheral T cell clonotypes.

Time point given: week 5, during vaccination. Doses comprised 300 ug of mutant IDH1 20-mer peptide each, plus topical imiquimod. As concerns this clone: The antigen is unknown.

Profiling relied on immunoSEQ multiplex PCR, and the TCRdb table lists in-frame clones only, not all of them. The data show around 61,000 clones, just under 90% seen once. The receptor was derived from a woman in her 40s with glioma. The sample was PBMCs, taken from a glioma patient whose treatment included an IDH1 peptide vaccine.

The CDR3 loop reads CASSPLDRGYNSPLHF. The CDR3 nucleotides are TGCGCCAGCAGCCCCCTAGACAGGGGCTATAATTCACCCCTCCACTTT. The rearrangement joins TRBV5-1 to TRBJ1-6, with 8 bases aligning to TRBD1. Per the germline V gene, CDR1 is SGHRS and CDR2 is YFSETQ. The CDR3 is made up of 16 amino acids. Unmatched junction bases numbered 6, after V lost 4 bases and J lost 3 bases.